This TCR beta chain originates from a study of cytomegalovirus exposure and HLA in healthy donors. Study-wide results and limits: Cytomegalovirus status was reportedly diagnosed by the classifier with high sensitivity and specificity.

Germline lookup yields CDR1 SGHRS and CDR2 YFSETQ. Germline trimming cut 1 base from V and 8 bases from J; bases unmatched to any gene: 2. The CDR3 is 14 amino acids. As to this clone: The antigen remains undetermined.

The assay was immunoSEQ multiplex PCR, and TCRdb's table has in-frame clones only and misses some. The sample lists 120,000 or so clones; 75% to 90% were seen once. The receptor was isolated from a woman in her late teens or twenties in good health and CMV-seronegative. This chain joins TRBV5-1 and TRBJ2-1, with 11 bases identical to TRBD2. Sequenced sample: PBMCs. CDR3 sequence reads: CASSLTSGGHEQFF. Here the CDR3 DNA reads TGCGCCAGCAGCTTGACTAGCGGGGGTCATGAGCAGTTCTTC.